This TCR beta chain was documented in a study of T-cell memory formation after mild COVID-19. Study-wide context: There were largely donor-specific TCR clusters.

A note on this clonotype: Its specificity is unknown.

From germline, CDR1 is MNHEY and CDR2 SVGEGT. This CDR3 has 16 residues. The V end lost 2 bases, the J end lost 1 base, and 12 bases lay between the germline ends. Overall study findings and caveats: CD4+ clones that contracted lay mainly in CM and EM; CD8+ ones lay in EMRA. In pre-infection memory, a portion of responding clones appeared, which suggested that cross-reactive memory joined.

TCRdb called the 5' RACE reads again in MiXCR, with one record for every CDR3 protein. The profile shows hundreds of thousands of distinct CDR3 sequences, roughly 15% of them singletons. The receptor was derived from a man between 18 and 35 years old who had mild COVID-19 (a few samples of this study predate the infection). Cell type and time point are not known. Sample: PBMCs or a T cell subset sorted from them (not recorded which). The rearrangement uses TRBV6-2 or TRBV6-3 and TRBJ1-5; D remains unclear. The CDR3 region has the DNA TGTGCCAGCAGTTACAACCCCGGGCCAAGCAATCAGCCCCAGCATTTT. Protein: CASSYNPGPSNQPQHF.